Below are 26 T cell receptor beta chains sequenced from a single sample in a study of vaccination effects on CD4 cells after COVID-19. Assay used: immunoSEQ multiplex PCR; TCRdb lists only in-frame clones, some missing. Found here are about 73,000 clones, 78% of them singletons; the top ten hold roughly a tenth. Which antigens these TCRs recognize remains unknown. Antigen-specific CD4+ T cells were first expanded with viral peptide pools by the ViraFEST assay and only then sequenced. Culture proceeded for approximately 10 days, and CD4+ T cells were then isolated. All vaccine recipients tested negative for nucleocapsid antibodies and had never contracted SARS-CoV-2 infection. This sample comprised CD4+ T cells from PBMCs cultured with SARS-CoV-2 spike peptides, obtained before COVID-19 vaccination. The receptors were gathered from a human donor who received a COVID-19 vaccine.

V usage is TRBV6-5 and J usage is TRBJ2-1; D might be TRBD1 or TRBD2, each matching 6 bases. From germline, CDR1 is MNHEY and CDR2 SVGAGI. This CDR3 spans 15 amino acids. V shed 8 bases and J shed 0 bases, with 14 bases lying between them. The DNA of the CDR3 is TGTGCCAGCGGGGGGCGACCGAGCTCCTACAATGAGCAGTTCTTC. Its translation: CASGGRPSSYNEQFF.

The chain uses TRBV25-1 and TRBJ1-4; D remains ambiguous. The V end lost 1 base, the J end lost 4 bases, and 10 bases lay between the germline ends. CDR1 and CDR2 (germline): MGHDK, SYGVNS. The CDR3 totals 15 residues. In nucleotides, the CDR3 is TGTGCCAGCAGTGAATTGGGAGGAGTTAATGAAAAACTGTTTTTT. It codes for CASSELGGVNEKLFF. The full variable domain, its missing parts supplied by reference TRBV25-1 and TRBJ1-4, is EADIYQTPRYLVIGTGKKITLECSQTMGHDKMYWYQQDPGMELHLIHYSYGVNSTEKGDLSSESTVSRIRTEHFPLTLESARPSHTSQYLCASSELGGVNEKLFFGSGTQLSVL.

The chain has TRBV7-2 and TRBJ2-2, with 9 bases identical to TRBD2. This CDR3 spans 17 amino acids. With 5 bases clipped from V and 5 bases from J, the junction kept 12 bases outside the gene matches. Germline V gene lookup returns CDR1 SGHTA and CDR2 FQGNSA. CDR3 sequence: CASSPGAGRGGTGELFF. The DNA of the CDR3 is TGTGCCAGCAGCCCTGGGGCGGGGCGGGGGGGGACCGGGGAGCTGTTTTTT. The full variable domain, its missing parts supplied by reference TRBV7-2 and TRBJ2-2, is GAGVSQSPSNKVTEKGKDVELRCDPISGHTALYWYRQSLGQGLEFLIYFQGNSAPDKSGLPSDRFSAERTGGSVSTLTIQRTQQEDSAVYLCASSPGAGRGGTGELFFGEGSRLTVL.

This chain joins TRBV18 and TRBJ1-1; 11 nucleotides match TRBD1. CDR3 length equals 15 residues. Trimming cost V 5 bases and J 3 bases; bases outside gene matches: 5. Germline CDR1 reads KGHSH; CDR2 reads LQKENI. The CDR3 region has the DNA TGTGCCAGCTCATTTCGGACAGGGGGCGACACTGAAGCTTTCTTT. Translated, it gives CASSFRTGGDTEAFF.

V is TRBV6-5 and J is TRBJ1-2; maybe TRBD1 (5 bases). The CDR3 sequence is 15 residues long. Germline lookup yields CDR1 MNHEY and CDR2 SVGAGI. Trimming removed 0 bases at V and 0 bases at J, with 8 bases between. This CDR3 is CASSYSTVANYGYTF. CDR3 nucleotide sequence: TGTGCCAGCAGTTACTCGACAGTAGCTAACTATGGCTACACCTTC.

The chain couples TRBV9 to TRBJ2-7; D not certain. Germline CDR1 SGDLS, CDR2 YYNGEE. Trimming took 1 base from V and 12 from J, leaving 11 bases between them. The CDR3 has 11 amino acids. CDR3 in amino acids: CASSVILPGYV. In DNA, the CDR3 is TGTGCCAGCAGCGTAATTCTCCCGGGGTACGTC.

V usage is TRBV11-2 and J usage is TRBJ1-2; 7 bases are shared with TRBD1. The trim removed 5 bases at V and 4 bases at J, leaving 13 bases unmatched. The V gene's germline CDR1 is SGHAT and CDR2 FQNNGV. The CDR3 is 16 residues long. CDR3 amino acids: CASSPEGQAAFYGYTF. CDR3 DNA sequence: TGTGCCAGCAGCCCAGAAGGACAGGCGGCCTTCTATGGCTACACCTTC.

This chain connects TRBV30 to TRBJ2-2; TRBD1 aligns across 9 bases. Germline V CDR1 and CDR2: GTSNPN, SVGIG (reference sequence). This CDR3 has 15 residues. V lost 4 bases, J lost 4 bases, and 7 bases stayed unmatched. The DNA of the CDR3 is TGTGCCTGGAAGGGACAGGGCATAATCACCGGGGAGCTGTTTTTT. It encodes CAWKGQGIITGELFF.

The rearrangement joins TRBV28 to TRBJ1-5; TRBD1 might be the D (6 bases). Between the trimmed V and J ends, which lost 5 bases and 3 bases, there was a span of 14 bases. The CDR3 covers 15 residues. CDR1 and CDR2 (germline): MDHEN, SYDVKM. The chain's CDR3 is CASSIRGRDNQPQHF. CDR3 bases: TGTGCCAGCAGTATCAGGGGCCGGGACAATCAGCCCCAGCATTTT.

The chain uses TRBV23-1 and TRBJ1-4; D uncertain. TRBV23-1 is an ORF, with its function uncertain. Trimming took off 2 bases at V and 7 bases at J, with 14 bases between the two ends. This CDR3 comprises 15 residues. This chain's CDR3 is CASSQIFETGEKLFF. Here the CDR3 DNA reads TGCGCCAGCAGTCAAATTTTTGAAACGGGTGAAAAACTGTTTTTT.

This chain links TRBV6-5 with TRBJ1-6; D is unclear. Between the trimmed V and J ends, which lost 0 bases and 13 bases, there was a span of 7 bases. The CDR3 extends over 12 amino acids. From germline, CDR1 is MNHEY and CDR2 SVGAGI. CDR3 sequence: CASSYSRLPLHF. CDR3 in DNA: TGTGCCAGCAGTTACTCGAGGTTGCCCCTCCACTTT.

The rearrangement links TRBV9 to TRBJ2-5; D might be TRBD1 (5 bases). The germline V and J ends were trimmed by 1 base and 0 bases, with 13 bases remaining between them. The CDR3 is 16 residues long. Germline CDR1 and CDR2: SGDLS and YYNGEE. CDR3 in amino acids: CASSVWGAGYQETQYF. CDR3 in DNA: TGTGCCAGCAGCGTATGGGGCGCCGGGTACCAAGAGACCCAGTACTTC. Filled out from reference TRBV9 and TRBJ2-5, the complete variable domain reads DSGVTQTPKHLITATGQRVTLRCSPRSGDLSVYWYQQSLDQGLQFLIQYYNGEERAKGNILERFSAQQFPDLHSELNLSSLELGDSALYFCASSVWGAGYQETQYFGPGTRLLVL.

This clone was counted a single time. The rearrangement uses TRBV19 and TRBJ2-2; 8 bases line up with TRBD2. This CDR3 is 15 amino acids long. The germline gives CDR1 LNHDA, CDR2 SQIVND (reference sequence). The J segment lost 5 bases and the V segment lost 7 bases, leaving 9 bases of the junction unmatched. The CDR3 region has the DNA TGTGCCAGTAATTTGGGACTAGTTTGGACCGGGGAGCTGTTTTTT. Protein: CASNLGLVWTGELFF.

The genes are TRBV3-1 (or the pseudogene TRBV3-2) and TRBJ2-5; 11 nucleotides align to TRBD2. With V trimmed by 3 bases and J by 5 bases, 8 bases remained unmatched. This CDR3 has 16 residues. Per germline, CDR1 LGHDT and CDR2 YNNKEL (reference sequence). The CDR3 sequence is CASSQASGGPGETQYF. CDR3 bases: TGTGCCAGCAGCCAGGCTAGCGGGGGGCCCGGGGAGACCCAGTACTTC.

The chain has TRBV3-1 (or the pseudogene TRBV3-2) and TRBJ1-5; possible D gene TRBD1, 6 bases. The CDR3 runs to 18 residues. Trimming took off 1 base at V and 9 bases at J, with 25 bases between the two ends. From germline, CDR1 is LGHDT and CDR2 YNNKEL (reference sequence). The CDR3 region has the DNA TGTGCCAGCAGCCAAGGGGGGGGGCCAGGGATGGTGACAGGGCCCCAGCATTTT. It translates to CASSQGGGPGMVTGPQHF.

Comment on this clone: Other DNA sequences of this sample code for an identical CDR3. This chain links TRBV11-2 with TRBJ1-2; D remains ambiguous. V lost 0 bases to trimming and J lost 2 bases, with 4 bases between them. The CDR3 contains 13 residues. Per the germline V gene, CDR1 is SGHAT and CDR2 is FQNNGV. In DNA form, the CDR3 reads TGTGCCAGCAGCTTAGATAGGAACTATGGCTACACCTTC. Translated, it gives CASSLDRNYGYTF.

The chain carries TRBV5-1 and TRBJ1-6, with D tentatively TRBD1 (5 bases). V was cut by 3 bases and J by 9 bases, with 10 bases left in between. The length of the CDR3 is 13 residues. The germline V gene encodes CDR1 SGHRS and CDR2 YFSETQ. CDR3 sequence: CASSYGGTSPLHF. The CDR3 DNA reads TGCGCCAGCAGCTATGGGGGGACTTCACCCCTCCACTTT.

The rearrangement joins TRBV27 to TRBJ2-3, with no clear D. Trimming cost V 3 bases and J 0 bases, with 10 bases left between them. CDR3 length: 15 amino acids. Germline V CDR1 and CDR2: MNHEY, SMNVEV (reference sequence). The CDR3 nucleotides are TGTGCCAGCAGTTTGCGAGGATTCAGCACAGATACGCAGTATTTT. It yields the protein CASSLRGFSTDTQYF.

This clone was seen only a few times. The rearrangement joins TRBV9 to TRBJ2-5; D might be TRBD1 or TRBD2, each matching 6 bases. This CDR3 is built from 14 residues. Germline V CDR1 and CDR2: SGDLS, YYNGEE. Deletions cut 4 bases from V and 2 bases from J, with 12 bases between. This CDR3 is CASSKGGKQETQYF. Written as DNA, the CDR3 is TGTGCCAGCAGCAAAGGGGGGAAACAAGAGACCCAGTACTTC.

V is TRBV10-3 and J is TRBJ1-1; 10 nucleotides line up with TRBD1. Germline trimming cut 10 bases from V and 1 base from J; bases unmatched to any gene: 6. This CDR3 is 14 amino acids long. CDR1 and CDR2 from the germline V gene are ENHRY and SYGVKD. The DNA of the CDR3 is TGTGCCACAGGGACAGGGGACGGGAACACTGAAGCTTTCTTT. Protein product: CATGTGDGNTEAFF.

This rearrangement joins TRBV2 to TRBJ1-2, with D tentatively TRBD1 (5 bases). Germline loops: CDR1 SNHLY, CDR2 FYNNEI. Trimming took off 5 bases at V and 4 bases at J, with 11 bases between the two ends. This CDR3 is 13 amino acids long. The CDR3 spells CASSRGHGYGYTF. The DNA for the CDR3 is TGTGCCAGCAGTAGGGGCCACGGCTATGGCTACACCTTC.

The rearrangement uses TRBV10-3 and TRBJ2-2; a weak D match, TRBD2 (5 bases). V lost 3 bases, J lost 6 bases, and 14 bases lay in between. The CDR3 length is 15 residues. Germline CDR1 and CDR2: ENHRY and SYGVKD. CDR3 nucleotide sequence: TGTGCCATCAGTGAACGGACGGGGTGGGCCGGGGAGCTGTTTTTT. Its protein is CAISERTGWAGELFF.

This chain connects TRBV5-8 to TRBJ1-5; unclear D gene. From germline, CDR1 is SGHTS and CDR2 YDEGEE. V was shortened by 4 bases and J by 0 bases, with 11 bases between the two germline ends. The CDR3 is made up of 15 amino acids. The CDR3 sequence is CASSPRFYSNQPQHF. The CDR3, as DNA: TGTGCCAGCAGCCCAAGGTTTTATAGCAATCAGCCCCAGCATTTT.

The sample holds a few counts of this clone. This chain joins TRBV9 and TRBJ2-5; 9 nucleotides agree with TRBD2. The germline gives CDR1 SGDLS, CDR2 YYNGEE. After removal of 4 bases from V and 0 bases from J, the junction contained 10 bases not matched to a gene. This CDR3 spans 17 amino acids. The CDR3 DNA reads TGTGCCAGCAGCCGCAACCGACTAGCGGCTAACCAAGAGACCCAGTACTTC. Translated: CASSRNRLAANQETQYF.

The chain recombines TRBV10-3 with TRBJ1-2, with D tentatively TRBD1 (5 bases). CDR3 size: 12 residues. Germline V gene sequence: CDR1 ENHRY, CDR2 SYGVKD. Trimming pared 11 bases from V and 4 bases from J, leaving 14 bases between. Here the CDR3 reads CAASQEGYGYTF. The CDR3 DNA follows: TGTGCCGCCTCACAGGAGGGCTATGGCTACACCTTC.

V gene TRBV2 combines with J gene TRBJ2-3; TRBD1 is a possible D gene (5 bases). Germline CDR1 and CDR2: SNHLY and FYNNEI. The germline V and J ends were trimmed by 6 bases and 1 base, with 8 bases remaining between them. This CDR3 is 13 amino acids long. This CDR3 reads CASSLQGTDTQYF. Written as DNA, the CDR3 is TGTGCCAGCAGCTTACAGGGCACAGATACGCAGTATTTT.